These 30 T cell receptor beta chains were all obtained from the same sample, sequenced in a study of T-cell reconstitution after alpha-beta-depleted transplantation in children. During its preparation, the TCRbeta library received unique molecular identifiers. TCRdb recomputed calls from the PCR reads with MiXCR, one row per CDR3 protein. The data show over 550,000 distinct CDR3 sequences, with under 12% seen just once and less than 5% held by the top ten. The input for sequencing was PBMCs from the stem cell graft donor, taken from the stem cell graft. These receptors all stem from a human donor who donated a stem cell graft to a child with acute myeloid leukemia.

The chain recombines TRBV29-1 with TRBJ1-2; the D gene is possibly TRBD1 (5 bases). V was shortened by 4 bases and J by 5 bases, with 11 bases between the two germline ends. The CDR3 has 12 residues. The germline gives CDR1 SQVTM, CDR2 ANQGSEA. The CDR3 region is CSVGATDYGYTF. DNA of the CDR3: TGCAGCGTTGGTGCGACAGATTATGGCTACACCTTC.

CDR3 bases: TGCGCCAGCAGCTTGGACAGGGCAGTCGAGCAGTACTTC. Its protein is CASSLDRAVEQYF. The genes are TRBV5-1 and TRBJ2-7; weak D call: TRBD1 (6 bases). This CDR3 contains 13 residues. V lost 0 bases, J lost 6 bases, and 10 bases lay in between. The germline gives CDR1 SGHRS, CDR2 YFSETQ.

J is TRBJ2-7 and V is TRBV7-8; D remains ambiguous. CDR3 length: 12 residues. Between the trimmed V and J ends, which lost 5 bases and 7 bases, there was a span of 12 bases. Germline lookup yields CDR1 SGHVS and CDR2 FQNEAQ. In nucleotides, the CDR3 is TGTGCCAGCAGCCCGAACATGTGGGAGCAGTACTTC. Translation gives CASSPNMWEQYF.

This clonotype was seen more than once but under ten times. The chain recombines TRBV29-1 with TRBJ2-5, with 7 bases aligning to TRBD1. From germline, CDR1 is SQVTM and CDR2 ANQGSEA. This CDR3 has 12 amino acids. J gave up 2 bases and V 6 bases, and 3 bases lay outside the gene matches. CDR3 loop: CSVGDSQETQYF. For the CDR3, the DNA is TGCAGCGTAGGGGACAGTCAAGAGACCCAGTACTTC.

The chain employs TRBV30 and TRBJ1-5; no clear D gene. From germline, CDR1 is GTSNPN and CDR2 SVGIG (reference sequence). The V end was cut by 4 bases, the J end by 2 bases, with 9 bases between. The length of the CDR3 is 13 residues. CDR3: CAWMGEGNQPQHF. The CDR3 DNA is TGTGCCTGGATGGGTGAAGGCAATCAGCCCCAGCATTTT.

There are a few counts of this clonotype. V gene TRBV27 combines with J gene TRBJ2-3; D is unresolved. The CDR3 loop spans 15 amino acids. The germline V gene has CDR1 MNHEY and CDR2 SMNVEV (reference sequence). Trimming pared 5 bases from V and 0 bases from J, leaving 12 bases between. The chain's CDR3 is CASSPNPPSTDTQYF. CDR3 coding DNA: TGTGCCAGCAGTCCTAACCCCCCCAGCACAGATACGCAGTATTTT.

In its sample, this clonotype was seen a few times. The V and J genes are TRBV20-1 and TRBJ1-3, with 11 bases identical to TRBD1. The germline CDR1 and CDR2 sequences are DFQATT and SNEGSKA (reference sequence). The V gene end was trimmed by 5 bases and the J gene end by 0 bases; junction bases not matched to a gene: 9. This CDR3 contains 17 residues. The CDR3, as DNA: TGCAGTGCTTCGGGACAGGGGGTTTTTAGCTCTGGAAACACCATATATTTT. This sequence encodes CSASGQGVFSSGNTIYF.

This clonotype was picked up many times. One end of the junction fails to match germline, which may point to a read error. The chain recombines TRBV29-1 with TRBJ2-1, with no clear D. This CDR3 is built from 14 residues. Germline assignment: CDR1 SQVTM and CDR2 ANQGSEA. The CDR3 sequence: CSVEGNLMSAEQFF. In DNA, the CDR3 is TGCAGCGTCGAAGGCAATCTCATGTCGGCTGAGCAGTTCTTC.

The table lists this clonotype with many counts. V gene TRBV4-2 combines with J gene TRBJ2-3; 15 nucleotides agree with TRBD2. This CDR3 has 20 amino acids. J lost 2 bases, V lost 0 bases, and 9 bases had no gene match. Germline V gives CDR1 LGHNA, CDR2 YNFKEQ. The CDR3 bases are TGTGCCAGCAGCCAAGATCGGGGACTAGCGGGAGGTTCGTCCACAGATACGCAGTATTTT. It yields the protein CASSQDRGLAGGSSTDTQYF.

This clonotype was observed at least ten times. This chain connects TRBV15 to TRBJ2-1; 8 bases map to TRBD1. Trimming removed 1 base from V and 5 bases from J; junction bases left unmatched: 4. The CDR3 runs 15 residues. Germline CDR1 reads LNHNV; CDR2 reads YYDKDF (reference sequence). CDR3 bases: TGTGCCACCAGCAGAGGACAGGGGTGGGACAATGAGCAGTTCTTC. Residues: CATSRGQGWDNEQFF.

The chain has TRBV27 and TRBJ1-1; tentatively, D is TRBD1 (5 bases). Germline CDR1 and CDR2: MNHEY and SMNVEV (reference sequence). This CDR3 contains 16 residues. V shed 7 bases and J shed 3 bases, with 21 bases lying between them. The CDR3 reads CASKGLGGGVHTEAFF. The CDR3 DNA reads TGTGCCAGCAAGGGGCTCGGAGGCGGGGTACACACTGAAGCTTTCTTT.

This clonotype occurred a few times. The chain has TRBV12-3 or TRBV12-4 and TRBJ1-3; D is unresolved. V shed 7 bases and J shed 1 base, with 11 bases lying between them. The CDR3 has 14 residues. CDR3 residues: CASTFPTSGNTIYF. The CDR3 region has the DNA TGTGCCAGCACCTTCCCGACTTCTGGAAACACCATATATTTT.

This clonotype has at least ten counts. The chain combines TRBV20-1 with TRBJ2-1, with unresolved D. The CDR3 has 14 residues. Germline CDR1 and CDR2: DFQATT and SNEGSKA (reference sequence). The V end lost 3 bases, the J end lost 0 bases, and 9 bases lay between the germline ends. As DNA, the CDR3 is TGCAGTGCTAGGCCTGGCGACTCCTACAATGAGCAGTTCTTC. It codes for CSARPGDSYNEQFF.

In DNA form, the CDR3 reads TGTGCCACCAGTGATTCCGACAGGGGCCCATACAATGAGCAGTTCTTC. Protein: CATSDSDRGPYNEQFF. The chain is built from TRBV24-1 and TRBJ2-1, with 8 bases lining up with TRBD1. Trimming removed 2 bases from V and 4 bases from J; junction bases left unmatched: 6. This CDR3 contains 16 residues. The germline V gene has CDR1 KGHDR and CDR2 SFDVKD.

This chain uses TRBV12-3 or TRBV12-4 with TRBJ1-4; D call uncertain. This CDR3 is built from 15 residues. V dropped 6 bases and J dropped 0 bases, with 11 bases sitting between them. The CDR3 nucleotides read TGTGCCAGCAGAGAGGACGGAGCAACTAATGAAAAACTGTTTTTT. This gives the protein CASREDGATNEKLFF.

This clonotype was seen a few times. This chain connects TRBV5-5 to TRBJ1-5, with TRBD1 identical over 7 bases. The CDR3 is 13 residues long. Germline V gene lookup returns CDR1 SGHKS and CDR2 YYEKEE (reference sequence). Trimming at V came to 4 bases and at J to 4 bases, leaving 2 bases not matched to a gene. The chain's CDR3 is CASSGTANQPQHF. Here the CDR3 DNA reads TGTGCCAGCAGCGGGACAGCTAATCAGCCCCAGCATTTT.

In its sample, this clonotype was seen many times. This chain connects TRBV5-1 to TRBJ2-7, with D maybe TRBD1 (5 bases). The CDR3 spans 15 residues. Germline CDR1 and CDR2: SGHRS and YFSETQ. V lost 5 bases and J 4 bases, leaving 19 bases between the germline ends. The CDR3 is CASRLDSPLQYEQYF. The CDR3 DNA follows: TGCGCCAGCAGACTCGACAGCCCGTTACAATACGAGCAGTACTTC.

The table lists this clonotype with many counts. The chain couples TRBV20-1 to TRBJ2-3; 9 nucleotides line up with TRBD2. Germline V CDR1 and CDR2: DFQATT, SNEGSKA (reference sequence). V lost 0 bases to trimming and J lost 2 bases; unmatched junction nucleotides: 3. This CDR3 region has 15 residues. The CDR3 sequence is CSARDQRGVTDTQYF. As DNA, the CDR3 is TGCAGTGCTAGAGATCAGCGGGGGGTCACAGATACGCAGTATTTT.

The V gene is TRBV7-8, the J gene TRBJ1-1; D is unresolved. Deletions cut 5 bases from V and 2 bases from J, with 15 bases between. From germline, CDR1 is SGHVS and CDR2 FQNEAQ. The CDR3 runs 15 residues. The DNA for the CDR3 is TGTGCCAGCAGCCCCAGCGGCAGGCGAAACACTGAAGCTTTCTTT. This gives the protein CASSPSGRRNTEAFF.

J is TRBJ2-5 and V is TRBV2; 12 bases agree with TRBD2. Germline V CDR1 and CDR2: SNHLY, FYNNEI. V lost 4 bases and J lost 2; bases outside the gene matches: 8. This CDR3 region has 17 residues. The DNA of the CDR3 is TGTGCCAGCAGTGTCAGACTAGCGGGAGTAGGACAAGAGACCCAGTACTTC. Protein product: CASSVRLAGVGQETQYF. Together with reference TRBV2 and TRBJ2-5, the CDR3 gives the full variable domain: EPEVTQTPSHQVTQMGQEVILRCVPISNHLYFYWYRQILGQKVEFLVSFYNNEISEKSEIFDDQFSVERPDGSNFTLKIRSTKLEDSAMYFCASSVRLAGVGQETQYFGPGTRLLVL.

The table lists this clonotype with many counts. The chain joins TRBV20-1 to TRBJ2-3; 13 bases are shared with TRBD2. CDR1 and CDR2 (germline): DFQATT, SNEGSKA (reference sequence). CDR3 length: 20 residues. V lost 1 base, J lost 3 bases, and 16 bases stayed unmatched. The CDR3 sequence: CSARAYPNKRTSGRTDTQYF. The CDR3 bases are TGCAGTGCTAGAGCCTACCCGAATAAAAGGACTAGCGGGAGAACAGATACGCAGTATTTT.

This clonotype has more than one count but fewer than ten. This rearrangement joins TRBV28 to TRBJ1-4; D might be TRBD1 (6 bases). V was shortened by 1 base and J by 7 bases, with 7 bases between the two germline ends. The CDR3 is 13 amino acids. CDR1 and CDR2 (germline): MDHEN, SYDVKM. The CDR3 loop reads CASSLSRGEKLFF. CDR3 DNA: TGTGCCAGCAGTTTATCCAGGGGTGAAAAACTGTTTTTT.

This clonotype occurred many times. The rearrangement uses TRBV10-3 and TRBJ2-7, with a weak D call TRBD2 (5 bases). The length of the CDR3 is 13 residues. The V gene lost 10 bases and the J gene lost 7 bases, with 20 bases spanning the gap. Per germline, CDR1 ENHRY and CDR2 SYGVKD. CDR3 sequence (DNA): TGTGCCAGCGGAGGTAAGGGCCGGATTGAGCAGTACTTC. Its protein is CASGGKGRIEQYF.

This clonotype was seen at least ten times. The V and J genes are TRBV27 and TRBJ2-6; TRBD1 matches 7 bases. CDR3 length: 17 residues. The trim removed 5 bases at V and 2 bases at J, leaving 9 bases unmatched. The germline gives CDR1 MNHEY, CDR2 SMNVEV (reference sequence). The CDR3 loop is CASSRLPGGAGANVLTF. In DNA, the CDR3 is TGTGCCAGCAGTCGACTCCCAGGGGGAGCTGGGGCCAACGTCCTGACTTTC.

This chain links TRBV20-1 with TRBJ1-6, with a weak D call TRBD1 (6 bases). The CDR3 sequence is 14 residues long. Per the germline V gene, CDR1 is DFQATT and CDR2 is SNEGSKA (reference sequence). V lost 6 bases and J lost 6, with 15 bases in between. The CDR3 loop reads CSATTRGPNSPLHF. As DNA, the CDR3 is TGCAGTGCCACAACCCGGGGGCCTAATTCACCCCTCCACTTT.

This clonotype has a count of ten or more. V and J are TRBV9 and TRBJ2-5; D gene unclear. The CDR3 has 13 residues. V shed 0 bases and J shed 4 bases, with 7 bases lying between them. Per germline, CDR1 SGDLS and CDR2 YYNGEE. CDR3 residues: CASSVVLGETQYF. CDR3 DNA sequence: TGTGCCAGCAGCGTAGTCCTGGGAGAGACCCAGTACTTC. The full variable domain, with the rest looked up from reference TRBV9 and TRBJ2-5, is DSGVTQTPKHLITATGQRVTLRCSPRSGDLSVYWYQQSLDQGLQFLIQYYNGEERAKGNILERFSAQQFPDLHSELNLSSLELGDSALYFCASSVVLGETQYFGPGTRLLVL.

This chain links TRBV7-2 with TRBJ2-2; 14 nucleotides line up with TRBD2. The CDR3 contains 17 residues. V dropped 5 bases and J dropped 5; count of bases not matched to a gene: 7. Germline lookup yields CDR1 SGHTA and CDR2 FQGNSA. This chain's CDR3 is CASSPRLAGGATGELFF. The CDR3 coding sequence is TGTGCCAGCAGCCCGAGACTAGCGGGAGGGGCAACCGGGGAGCTGTTTTTT.

This clonotype was seen a handful of times. A read error is likely, as this CDR3 ends without the conserved phenylalanine or tryptophan. This chain connects TRBV6-2 or TRBV6-3 to TRBJ2-3; D gene ambiguous. The CDR3 has 14 amino acids. Trimming cost V 6 bases and J 5 bases, with 15 bases left between them. CDR1 MNHEY and CDR2 SVGEGT come from the germline V gene. CDR3 sequence: CASSTDPLRDTQYI. The CDR3 DNA reads as TGTGCCAGCAGCACGGACCCATTGAGAGATACGCAGTATATT.

This clonotype has only a few counts. V and J are TRBV5-1 and TRBJ1-4; 8 positions match TRBD1. V shed 4 bases and J 8 bases; nucleotides not matched to a gene: 10. The CDR3 has 15 amino acids. The germline CDR1 and CDR2 sequences are SGHRS and YFSETQ. CDR3 sequence reads: CASSTGQGAVEKLFF. For the CDR3, the DNA is TGCGCCAGCAGCACCGGACAGGGAGCGGTCGAAAAACTGTTTTTT.

This clonotype was picked up many times. The chain employs TRBV10-3 and TRBJ2-3; 8 nucleotides agree with TRBD1. Germline assignment: CDR1 ENHRY and CDR2 SYGVKD. The CDR3 has 14 residues. J lost 4 bases, V lost 5 bases, and 5 bases had no gene match. CDR3 amino acids: CAISWDRRADTQYF. The CDR3 nucleotides are TGTGCCATCAGTTGGGACAGGAGGGCAGATACGCAGTATTTT.